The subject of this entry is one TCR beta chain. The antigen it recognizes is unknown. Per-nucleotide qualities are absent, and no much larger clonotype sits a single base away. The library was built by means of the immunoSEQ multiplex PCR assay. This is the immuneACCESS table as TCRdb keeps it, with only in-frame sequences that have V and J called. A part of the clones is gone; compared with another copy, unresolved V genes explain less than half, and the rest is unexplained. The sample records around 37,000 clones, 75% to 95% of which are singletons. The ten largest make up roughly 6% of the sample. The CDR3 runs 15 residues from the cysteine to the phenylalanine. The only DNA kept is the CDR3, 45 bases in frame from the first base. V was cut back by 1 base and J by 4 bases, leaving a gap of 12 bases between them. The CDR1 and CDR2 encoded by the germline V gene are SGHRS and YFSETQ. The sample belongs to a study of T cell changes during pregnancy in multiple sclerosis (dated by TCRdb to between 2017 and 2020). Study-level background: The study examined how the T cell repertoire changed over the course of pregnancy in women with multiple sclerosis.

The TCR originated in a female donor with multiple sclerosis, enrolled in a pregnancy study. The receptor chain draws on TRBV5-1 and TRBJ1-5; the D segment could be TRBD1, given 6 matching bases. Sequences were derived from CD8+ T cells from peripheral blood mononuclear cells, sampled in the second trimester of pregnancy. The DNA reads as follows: TGCGCCAGCAGCTTGAGGGGGATCGAGAATCAGCCCCAGCATTTT. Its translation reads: CASSLRGIENQPQHF.